Below, 22 T cell receptor beta chains from the same sample are listed, as sequenced in a study of blood T cell repertoires in COVID-19. The table came from immunoSEQ multiplex PCR; TCRdb's copy has only in-frame clones and leaves some out. The table lists about 180,000 clones, 70% to 90% of them singletons. The sample consisted of peripheral blood. These receptors all come from a man in his sixties with acute or convalescent COVID-19.

The chain has TRBV24-1 and TRBJ1-5; 7 bases fit TRBD1. This CDR3 has 14 amino acids. Looked up from germline, CDR1 is KGHDR and CDR2 is SFDVKD. Germline trimming cut 7 bases from V and 4 bases from J; bases unmatched to any gene: 6. The CDR3 here is CATRPTGDNQPQHF. The CDR3 DNA reads as TGTGCCACCAGGCCTACAGGGGATAATCAGCCCCAGCATTTT.

The V call is TRBV4-2, the J call TRBJ1-4; TRBD1 agrees at 8 bases. This CDR3 has 18 amino acids. Germline assignment: CDR1 LGHNA and CDR2 YNFKEQ. The ends lost 1 base at V and 6 bases at J; junction bases unmatched: 13. The CDR3 DNA reads as TGTGCCAGCAGCCAAGGGACCTCCAGGGGGCTATTTGATGAAAAACTGTTTTTT. Protein: CASSQGTSRGLFDEKLFF.

V usage is TRBV6-1 and J usage is TRBJ2-1, with unresolved D. The germline V gene encodes CDR1 MNHNS and CDR2 SASEGT. V was cut by 4 bases and J by 2 bases, with 3 bases left in between. The length of the CDR3 is 12 residues. CDR3 DNA sequence: TGTGCCAGCAGTGGTACCTACAATGAGCAGTTCTTC. Its translation is CASSGTYNEQFF.

The CDR3 protein is CASKRGSTGNTIYF. In DNA, the CDR3 is TGTGCCAGCAAAAGGGGAAGCACTGGAAACACCATATATTTT. V usage is TRBV28 and J usage is TRBJ1-3, with a possible D match to TRBD1 (5 bases). Germline lookup yields CDR1 MDHEN and CDR2 SYDVKM. V shed 7 bases and J shed 2 bases, with 12 bases lying between them. This CDR3 spans 14 amino acids.

Note on this clone: At one end, the junction sequence differs from germline, possibly due to a read error. The rearrangement joins TRBV7-7 to TRBJ2-2, with D uncertain. CDR3 size: 16 residues. Germline V gives CDR1 SSHAT, CDR2 FNYEAQ (reference sequence). The chain's CDR3 is CASSLSTSRDTGELFF. CDR3 coding DNA: TGTGCTAGCAGCTTATCAACGAGCCGGGACACCGGGGAGCTGTTTTTT.

The chain recombines TRBV6-2 or TRBV6-3 with TRBJ2-1; TRBD1 matches 9 bases. Germline-derived CDR1 and CDR2 are MNHEY and SVGEGT. Trimming at V came to 0 bases and at J to 7 bases, leaving 4 bases not matched to a gene. This CDR3 has 15 amino acids. Here the CDR3 DNA reads TGTGCCAGCAGTTACTCCGGGACAGGGTCAAATGAGCAGTTCTTC. Its protein product is CASSYSGTGSNEQFF.

The V call is TRBV7-3, the J call TRBJ2-5, with 10 bases matching TRBD2. The V gene's germline CDR1 is SGHTA and CDR2 FQGTGA. CDR3 length: 18 residues. Trimming at V came to 5 bases and at J to 4 bases, leaving 16 bases not matched to a gene. For the CDR3, the DNA is TGTGCCAGCAGCCCAGGGACAACAGCCGGGACTAGCGTAGAGACCCAGTACTTC. This sequence encodes CASSPGTTAGTSVETQYF.

The chain carries TRBV30 and TRBJ2-2, with D unresolved. The CDR3 extends over 13 amino acids. Germline-derived CDR1 and CDR2 are GTSNPN and SVGIG (reference sequence). V lost 3 bases and J 8 bases, leaving 13 bases between the germline ends. The CDR3 coding sequence is TGTGCCTGGAGCGGGTGGAGTAGTGGGGAGCTGTTTTTT. It specifies CAWSGWSSGELFF.

The chain links TRBV3-1 (or the pseudogene TRBV3-2) to TRBJ2-7; D remains ambiguous. CDR1 and CDR2 (germline): LGHDT, YNNKEL (reference sequence). The V gene lost 4 bases and the J gene lost 0 bases, with 10 bases spanning the gap. The CDR3 sequence is 14 residues long. The CDR3 sequence: CASSLAEISYEQYF. DNA for the CDR3: TGTGCCAGCAGCCTGGCGGAAATCTCCTACGAGCAGTACTTC.

The chain employs TRBV29-1 and TRBJ1-1; 9 nucleotides align to TRBD1. The CDR3 has 14 amino acids. CDR1 is SQVTM and CDR2 is ANQGSEA in the germline V gene. V was pared by 5 bases and J by 5 bases, with 9 bases of the junction left unmatched. Written as DNA, the CDR3 is TGCAGCGTTATCAAACAGGGGGCTGAAACTGAAGCTTTCTTT. It is translated as CSVIKQGAETEAFF.

The chain carries TRBV18 and TRBJ1-2; 8 bases align to TRBD1. This CDR3 has 16 amino acids. Germline CDR1 KGHSH, CDR2 LQKENI. Losses at the gene ends were 4 bases for V and 7 bases for J; bases not matched to a gene: 14. The CDR3 protein is CASSRDRTGIFGGYTF. CDR3 sequence (DNA): TGTGCCAGCTCACGGGACCGGACAGGGATTTTCGGTGGCTACACCTTC.

This chain uses TRBV7-8 with TRBJ2-4; 9 bases are shared with TRBD1. The CDR3 consists of 17 residues. The ends lost 4 bases at V and 4 bases at J; junction bases unmatched: 11. Looked up from germline, CDR1 is SGHVS and CDR2 is FQNEAQ. DNA for the CDR3: TGTGCCAGCAGCTCCCTAAACAGGGGGCCTCCTAAAAACATTCAGTACTTC. It is translated as CASSSLNRGPPKNIQYF.

The rearrangement uses TRBV6-5 and TRBJ1-5; 7 positions match TRBD1. The CDR3 loop spans 14 amino acids. The J segment lost 7 bases and the V segment lost 5 bases, leaving 8 bases of the junction unmatched. CDR1 is MNHEY and CDR2 is SVGAGI in the germline V gene. The CDR3: CASSLRQGRQPQHF. The CDR3 nucleotides read TGTGCCAGCAGTCTCCGACAGGGACGGCAGCCCCAGCATTTT.

The chain is built from TRBV5-1 and TRBJ1-4, with D maybe TRBD1 (5 bases). Germline-derived CDR1 and CDR2 are SGHRS and YFSETQ. The CDR3 sequence is 14 residues long. With 2 bases removed from V and 5 bases from J, the gap between germline ends came to 10 bases. The CDR3 sequence is CASSLSAGNEKLFF. The CDR3 DNA sequence: TGCGCCAGCAGCTTATCGGCAGGGAATGAAAAACTGTTTTTT.

The chain combines TRBV7-9 with TRBJ2-5; 9 bases align to TRBD1. The germline V gene encodes CDR1 SEHNR and CDR2 FQNEAQ (reference sequence). This CDR3 contains 16 residues. V lost 2 bases to trimming and J lost 2 bases; unmatched junction nucleotides: 6. CDR3 DNA sequence: TGTGCCAGCAGCTTACTGGGACAGGGAGGACAAGAGACCCAGTACTTC. It yields the protein CASSLLGQGGQETQYF. The full variable domain, rest sourced from reference TRBV7-9 and TRBJ2-5, is DTGVSQNPRHKITKRGQNVTFRCDPISEHNRLYWYRQTLGQGPEFLTYFQNEAQLEKSRLLSDRFSAERPKGSFSTLEIQRTEQGDSAMYLCASSLLGQGGQETQYFGPGTRLLVL.

The rearrangement links TRBV28 to TRBJ1-6; a possible D gene is TRBD1 (6 bases). This CDR3 region has 14 residues. Looked up from germline, CDR1 is MDHEN and CDR2 is SYDVKM. V was trimmed by 5 bases and J by 10 bases, leaving 15 bases between them. The CDR3 sequence is CASSQTGFKSPLHF. The CDR3 DNA reads as TGTGCCAGCAGTCAGACAGGTTTTAAGTCACCCCTCCACTTT.

The chain recombines TRBV2 with TRBJ2-7; D perhaps matches TRBD1 (5 bases). Germline lookup yields CDR1 SNHLY and CDR2 FYNNEI. The V and J ends lost 2 bases and 6 bases respectively, with 5 bases between them. CDR3 size: 11 residues. The CDR3 here is CASSERGEQYF. CDR3 DNA: TGTGCCAGCAGTGAAAGGGGCGAGCAGTACTTC.

This chain connects TRBV4-1 to TRBJ2-1, with D possibly matching TRBD2 (5 bases). CDR1 and CDR2 (germline): MGHRA, YSYEKL. The CDR3 totals 16 residues. V lost 8 bases, J lost 0 bases, and 17 bases lay in between. For the CDR3, the DNA is TGCGCCAGCGACCCGGGGTCCTATAGCTCCTACAATGAGCAGTTCTTC. Protein: CASDPGSYSSYNEQFF.

This chain connects TRBV18 to TRBJ1-2, with no clear D. The CDR3 contains 14 residues. The germline gives CDR1 KGHSH, CDR2 LQKENI. The germline V and J ends were trimmed by 2 bases and 3 bases, with 10 bases remaining between them. CDR3 protein: CASSPTGVDYGYTF. CDR3 in DNA: TGTGCCAGCTCACCAACGGGAGTGGACTATGGCTACACCTTC.

The genes are TRBV14 and TRBJ2-7; D gene unclear. The CDR3 is made up of 14 amino acids. Per germline, CDR1 SGHDN and CDR2 FVKESK. V was cut by 3 bases and J by 6 bases, with 15 bases left in between. Here the CDR3 DNA reads TGTGCCAGCAGCCATTACTTAGTATCGGGCGAGCAGTACTTC. It is translated as CASSHYLVSGEQYF.

This clone was seen just once. The genes are TRBV28 and TRBJ1-5, with 8 positions matching TRBD1. The V and J ends lost 6 bases and 6 bases, in that order; junction bases with no gene match: 13. The germline gives CDR1 MDHEN, CDR2 SYDVKM. The CDR3 is 16 amino acids. In nucleotides, the CDR3 is TGTGCCAGCAGCCAAAGTCTTCTCAGGGGGCGTCAGCCCCAGCATTTT. Translated: CASSQSLLRGRQPQHF.

V gene TRBV6-6 combines with J gene TRBJ2-2; D possibly corresponds to TRBD2 (6 bases). In germline, CDR1 is MNHNY, CDR2 SVGAGI (reference sequence). V lost 7 bases and J 5 bases, leaving 17 bases between the germline ends. CDR3 length: 15 residues. CDR3 coding DNA: TGTGCCAGCACTCTGGGCGGTGGGGGGACCGGGGAGCTGTTTTTT. Amino acid sequence: CASTLGGGGTGELFF.